The rows below give T cell receptor beta chains drawn from one sample of a study of cytomegalovirus exposure and HLA in healthy donors. Some clones are missing from TCRdb's copy, which holds only in-frame ones; the method was immunoSEQ multiplex PCR. The table lists under 150,000 clones, around 76% of them singletons, with around 3.6% in the top ten. Sample: PBMCs. The origin of the receptors is a man aged 18 to 29 in good health and CMV-seronegative. The CDR3 runs from the conserved cysteine through the conserved F or W. A D gene is named only where the DNA matches it firmly. A clone size is listed for some rows: how often the clone was seen (once, few, many), or a class if it is expanded.

cdr3_nt,cdr3_aa,v_call,j_call,d_call,clone_size
TGTGCCAGTAGTATGGCAGGGGCCGAGCAGTACTTC,CASSMAGAEQYF,TRBV19,TRBJ2-7,NA,few
TGTGCCAGCAGCTTAGATCAGATGGGCAATCAGCCCCAGCATTTT,CASSLDQMGNQPQHF,TRBV7-2,TRBJ1-5,NA,NA
TGTGCCGGGGGAGGGACAGGGGATACCGGGGAGCTGTTTTTT,CAGGGTGDTGELFF,TRBV19,TRBJ2-2,TRBD1,NA
TGTGCCAGTAGTATACCCGTACCAGGGGGCGAAATGAACACTGAAGCTTTCTTT,CASSIPVPGGEMNTEAFF,TRBV19,TRBJ1-1,TRBD1,NA
TGTGCCAGCAGGTCGACAGGGATTGGCTATGGCTACACCTTC,CASRSTGIGYGYTF,TRBV2,TRBJ1-2,TRBD1,NA
TGTGCTAGTGGTTTGTCCTCGGACAGGCTGTTTTTT,CASGLSSDRLFF,TRBV12-5,TRBJ1-4,TRBD1,once
TGTGCCAGCAGCCTCCGGGTTAGCGACAGCACAGATACGCAGTATTTT,CASSLRVSDSTDTQYF,TRBV9,TRBJ2-3,NA,NA
TGTGCCAGCCAACAGGAATACGAGCAGTACTTC,CASQQEYEQYF,TRBV2,TRBJ2-7,NA,NA
TGTGCCAGCAGTTTAAAGTGGGGAGGCGAAAGTGAAGCTTTCTTT,CASSLKWGGESEAFF,TRBV27,TRBJ1-1,NA,NA
TGTGCCAGCAGCTTGGAGTTCGGTAACTATGGCTACACCTTC,CASSLEFGNYGYTF,TRBV5-4,TRBJ1-2,NA,NA